This T cell receptor beta chain was obtained from a study of blood T cell repertoires in COVID-19. Looking at the study overall: COVID-19 samples collected from the United States, Italy and Spain covered acute and convalescent phases. T cells, B-cell-depleted T cells, or PBMCs provided the cDNA or gDNA that served as material.

V lost 5 bases and J lost 6; bases outside the gene matches: 6. The CDR3 consists of 14 residues. Germline assignment: CDR1 LNHDA and CDR2 SQIVND (reference sequence). Original analysis: For nucleated cells, counts were estimated from reference gene primer amplification. Measured with immunoSEQ multiplex PCR; TCRdb has only the in-frame clones, and not every one. V and J calls and clone size follow that table, whereas D and trimming were derived from the DNA. The repertoire holds about 73,000 clones, with around 88% as singletons. The chain has TRBV19 and TRBJ2-2; TRBD1 matches at 7 bases. What was sequenced was peripheral blood. The sequence was obtained from a man aged 50 to 60 with active COVID-19. CDR3 amino acids: CASSDRVGAGELFF. The CDR3 DNA sequence: TGTGCCAGTAGTGACAGGGTGGGTGCCGGGGAGCTGTTTTTT.